This TCR beta chain was identified during a study of cytomegalovirus exposure and HLA in healthy donors. Looking at the study overall: Among the approximately 400 genotyped donors, 81% were placed in the Caucasian-associated ancestry cluster.

The PCR used 60 Vbeta and 13 Jbeta primers. The repertoire was sequenced with immunoSEQ multiplex PCR; TCRdb's copy has only in-frame clones and lacks some. The repertoire shows 95,000 to 150,000 clones; the top ten hold 2.2%. Comments on this clone: What it binds is not known.

General study results and limits: With later analysis, a missense DCLRE1C variant became linked to TCR beta V- and J-gene trimming.

Trimming at V came to 3 bases and at J to 0 bases, leaving 5 bases not matched to a gene. The germline V gene has CDR1 SGHDN and CDR2 FVKESK. CDR3 size: 16 residues. Sample: PBMCs. This sequence originates from a man aged 35 to 55 in good health and CMV-seronegative. The J gene is TRBJ1-2, the V gene TRBV14; 9 bases are a match to TRBD1. The CDR3 DNA is TGTGCCAGCAGCCAGCGGGGGACAGGGCCTAACTATGGCTACACCTTC. It yields the protein CASSQRGTGPNYGYTF.